Below are 30 T cell receptor beta chains sequenced from a single sample in a study of spatial heterogeneity in lung cancer. Sample time point: sample taken at primary tumor resection. One entry per CDR3 protein results from TCRdb running MiXCR on the 5' RACE reads. Of 40,000 to 50,000 distinct CDR3 sequences in the sample, roughly an eighth were seen once. The sample here was PBMCs, taken at surgery. The receptors stem from a male donor with early-stage non-small cell lung cancer.

In its sample, this clonotype was seen many times. The rearrangement joins TRBV29-1 to TRBJ1-1, with D tentatively TRBD1 (6 bases). Trimming left V 7 bases short and J 8 bases short, with 17 bases between. The germline CDR1 and CDR2 sequences are SQVTM and ANQGSEA. This CDR3 comprises 12 residues. The CDR3 DNA reads as TGCAGCGCTAATTCAGGGGAGGTGGAAGCTTTCTTT. This encodes CSANSGEVEAFF.

This clonotype was found a few times. The gene calls are TRBV27 and TRBJ1-2, with 9 bases fitting TRBD1. J lost 4 bases, V lost 5 bases, and 5 bases had no gene match. In germline, CDR1 is MNHEY, CDR2 SMNVEV (reference sequence). This CDR3 contains 14 residues. DNA of the CDR3: TGTGCCAGCAGTCACCGGGACAGGGTCTATGGCTACACCTTC. Translating gives CASSHRDRVYGYTF.

This clonotype was recorded at least ten times. This chain connects TRBV29-1 to TRBJ2-5; D gene unclear. The CDR3 spans 11 residues. The germline gives CDR1 SQVTM, CDR2 ANQGSEA. The V end was cut by 4 bases, the J end by 2 bases, with 5 bases between. In nucleotides, the CDR3 is TGCAGCGTTGTGGGGCAAGAGACCCAGTACTTC. This gives the protein CSVVGQETQYF.

A few counts support this clonotype. V usage is TRBV28 and J usage is TRBJ2-7; D unresolved. The CDR3 has 11 residues. V was cut by 4 bases and J by 6 bases, with 7 bases left in between. Germline V lookup: CDR1 MDHEN, CDR2 SYDVKM. CDR3 DNA: TGTGCCAGCAGTTCCCCCCGCGAGCAGTACTTC. Encoded protein: CASSSPREQYF.

This clonotype is a singleton in its sample. A read error may explain this, as a much larger clone is one base away. The J gene is TRBJ1-2, the V gene TRBV4-1; 11 nucleotides agree with TRBD1. The V gene's germline CDR1 is MGHRA and CDR2 YSYEKL. CDR3 length: 14 amino acids. Unmatched junction bases numbered 7, after V lost 5 bases and J lost 8 bases. DNA of the CDR3: TGCGCCAGCAGCTGGACAGGGGGCGCCGACGGCTACACCTTC. Amino acid sequence: CASSWTGGADGYTF.

This clonotype came up many times. V usage is TRBV5-6 and J usage is TRBJ2-5; possibly TRBD1 or TRBD2 for D (5 bases each). CDR1 is SGHDT and CDR2 is YYEEEE in the germline V gene. The CDR3 is made up of 14 amino acids. The V and J ends lost 4 bases and 1 base respectively, with 11 bases between them. CDR3 protein: CASSGTKGQETQYF. CDR3 in DNA: TGTGCCAGCAGCGGGACCAAGGGCCAAGAGACCCAGTACTTC.

The chain carries TRBV28 and TRBJ2-2; TRBD1 agrees at 9 bases. The CDR3 sequence is 14 residues long. Germline lookup yields CDR1 MDHEN and CDR2 SYDVKM. V dropped 11 bases and J dropped 5; count of bases not matched to a gene: 9. For the CDR3, the DNA is TGTGCCGGCAACAGGGGGCTGGGGACCGGGGAGCTGTTTTTT. Protein product: CAGNRGLGTGELFF.

Only a few counts were recorded for this clonotype. The CDR3 bases are TGTGCCAGCCGCGGGGGGAGCGAGACCCAGTACTTC. Translated: CASRGGSETQYF. The chain combines TRBV7-9 with TRBJ2-5; 8 bases map to TRBD2. The CDR3 covers 12 residues. J was trimmed by 5 bases and V by 8 bases; bases with no gene match: 4. The germline V gene encodes CDR1 SEHNR and CDR2 FQNEAQ (reference sequence).

The rearrangement joins TRBV5-6 to TRBJ1-4; 8 positions match TRBD1. The CDR3 runs to 14 residues. V lost 4 bases and J lost 7; bases outside the gene matches: 6. The germline gives CDR1 SGHDT, CDR2 YYEEEE. CDR3: CASSLRQGSEKLFF. The CDR3 nucleotides are TGTGCCAGCAGCCTAAGACAGGGGAGTGAAAAACTGTTTTTT.

The chain uses TRBV28 and TRBJ2-1; 7 bases align to TRBD1. V lost 1 base and J lost 6; bases outside the gene matches: 9. Germline lookup yields CDR1 MDHEN and CDR2 SYDVKM. This CDR3 has 16 residues. This CDR3 is CASSLLTGTSPNEQFF. In DNA form, the CDR3 reads TGTGCCAGCAGTTTATTGACAGGGACCTCCCCCAATGAGCAGTTCTTC.

The chain joins TRBV2 to TRBJ2-7; D is undetermined. Trimming shortened V by 7 bases and J by 0 bases, and 7 bases separated the two germline ends. The CDR3 loop spans 12 amino acids. Germline CDR1 SNHLY, CDR2 FYNNEI. CDR3 bases: TGTGCCAGCATGGGCTCCTCCTACGAGCAGTACTTC. As protein: CASMGSSYEQYF.

V is TRBV20-1 and J is TRBJ2-7, with D possibly being TRBD2 (6 bases). Trimming removed 1 base at V and 3 bases at J, with 25 bases between. This CDR3 is built from 18 residues. The germline CDR1 and CDR2 sequences are DFQATT and SNEGSKA (reference sequence). The CDR3: CSARGSWELALVGYEQYF. The CDR3, as DNA: TGCAGTGCTAGAGGCTCCTGGGAACTAGCCTTAGTGGGCTACGAGCAGTACTTC.

This sequence joins TRBV2 and TRBJ1-2, with D unclear. Germline V gene lookup returns CDR1 SNHLY and CDR2 FYNNEI. Trimming pared 8 bases from V and 7 bases from J, leaving 17 bases between. The CDR3 contains 13 residues. In DNA form, the CDR3 reads TGTGCCAGCGGAAAGGGCGGATATGGTGGCTACACCTTC. Amino acids: CASGKGGYGGYTF.

The chain recombines TRBV5-1 with TRBJ1-1, with D hard to call. The CDR3 consists of 14 residues. Trimming removed 0 bases from V and 0 bases from J, with 6 bases in between. Germline V gives CDR1 SGHRS, CDR2 YFSETQ. The CDR3 coding sequence is TGCGCCAGCAGCTTGGACGTGATGAACACTGAAGCTTTCTTT. As protein: CASSLDVMNTEAFF.

This clonotype was seen more than once but under ten times. One end of the junction is discordant with germline, which a read error may explain. The chain has TRBV7-2 and TRBJ1-2; the D is unclear. This CDR3 is built from 13 residues. Germline CDR1 is SGHTA and CDR2 is FQGNSA. CDR3 nucleotides: TGTGCCGGCAGCTTATATGGTTCAGGTGGCTACACCTTC. Translating gives CAGSLYGSGGYTF.

This clonotype was detected only a few times. The chain carries TRBV28 and TRBJ1-5; TRBD1 is a possible D gene (6 bases). The V gene's germline CDR1 is MDHEN and CDR2 SYDVKM. The CDR3 covers 20 residues. CDR3 amino acids: CASNPDRYGFLTGPNQPQHF. The CDR3 DNA is TGTGCTTCAAACCCCGACAGGTATGGGTTCCTAACGGGTCCCAATCAGCCCCAGCATTTT.

The rearrangement links TRBV7-6 to TRBJ2-7, with D tentatively TRBD1 or TRBD2 (5 bases each). The germline V gene has CDR1 SGHVS and CDR2 FNYEAQ. Deletions cut 5 bases from V and 9 bases from J, with 14 bases between. This CDR3 spans 12 amino acids. The CDR3 region has the DNA TGTGCCAGCAGCCCTGGGGGTGGCGTGCAGTACTTC. Translating gives CASSPGGGVQYF.

V and J are TRBV19 and TRBJ1-4, with D unresolved. Germline V gives CDR1 LNHDA, CDR2 SQIVND (reference sequence). Trimming took 7 bases from V and 6 from J, leaving 24 bases between them. The CDR3 has 17 residues. The CDR3 is CASKSFRFGHSDEKLFF. CDR3 bases: TGTGCCAGTAAATCGTTTCGTTTTGGGCATTCGGATGAAAAACTGTTTTTT.

In this sample, this clonotype turned up a few times. The V and J genes are TRBV5-6 and TRBJ2-1, with 7 bases fitting TRBD1. The CDR3 totals 16 residues. With V trimmed by 6 bases and J by 10 bases, 19 bases remained unmatched. CDR1 is SGHDT, CDR2 YYEEEE, per germline. CDR3 nucleotides: TGTGCCAGCACCAAGGGGGCGCAATCTTCGCGATCAGAGCAGTTCTTC. It translates to CASTKGAQSSRSEQFF.

This clonotype has ten or more counts. The chain uses TRBV10-1 and TRBJ1-1; D is possibly TRBD1 (5 bases). CDR3 length: 17 residues. The ends were cut back, 3 bases at V and 2 bases at J, with 19 bases in the middle. From germline, CDR1 is WNHNN and CDR2 SYGVQD (reference sequence). CDR3 sequence (DNA): TGCGCCAGCAGTGATTATCCCCCCGGGACGGCAAACACTGAAGCTTTCTTT. Its translation is CASSDYPPGTANTEAFF.

A few counts support this clonotype. The chain is built from TRBV29-1 and TRBJ2-3; a weak D match, TRBD2 (6 bases). This CDR3 contains 13 residues. Germline V CDR1 and CDR2: SQVTM, ANQGSEA. V lost 3 bases and J lost 3, with 10 bases in between. The CDR3 DNA sequence: TGCAGCGTTGACGGGGGAGGAACAGATACGCAGTATTTT. Translation gives CSVDGGGTDTQYF.

The table lists this clonotype with a few counts. V and J are TRBV20-1 and TRBJ2-3; D is undetermined. V was pared by 3 bases and J by 0 bases, with 4 bases between. CDR1 is DFQATT, CDR2 SNEGSKA, per germline (reference sequence). The CDR3 extends over 12 amino acids. For the CDR3, the DNA is TGCAGTGCTAGGCAGAGCACAGATACGCAGTATTTT. This encodes CSARQSTDTQYF.

This clonotype appeared many times. The J gene is TRBJ2-3, the V gene TRBV7-2; TRBD2 matches 14 bases. Trimming took 5 bases from V and 2 from J; bases not matched to a gene: 6. The germline gives CDR1 SGHTA, CDR2 FQGNSA. This CDR3 has 17 residues. CDR3 nucleotide sequence: TGTGCCAGCAGCCCCTGGGGACTAGCGGGGGCCACAGATACGCAGTATTTT. Amino acids: CASSPWGLAGATDTQYF.

V is TRBV20-1 and J is TRBJ2-7; D tentatively reads TRBD1 or TRBD2 (5 bases each). The CDR3 spans 13 residues. Germline V gene sequence: CDR1 DFQATT, CDR2 SNEGSKA (reference sequence). V was shortened by 3 bases and J by 2 bases, with 11 bases between the two germline ends. The CDR3 is CSASWDRTYEQYF. Here the CDR3 DNA reads TGCAGTGCTAGTTGGGACCGTACCTACGAGCAGTACTTC.

This clonotype was detected ten times or more. The chain combines TRBV7-2 with TRBJ1-2; D not resolved. The CDR3 is made up of 12 amino acids. Trimming removed 8 bases at V and 8 bases at J, with 15 bases between. Germline CDR1 SGHTA, CDR2 FQGNSA. Here the CDR3 DNA reads TGTGCCAGCGCAGGTCCCGCACAGGGCTACACCTTC. Translation gives CASAGPAQGYTF.

The CDR3 reads CASSADRVTHEQYF. The CDR3 bases are TGTGCCAGCAGCGCCGACAGGGTAACGCACGAGCAGTACTTC. The chain couples TRBV11-1 to TRBJ2-7, with 7 bases aligning to TRBD1. From germline, CDR1 is SGHAT and CDR2 FQDESV (reference sequence). This CDR3 contains 14 residues. Unmatched junction bases numbered 9, after V lost 5 bases and J lost 5 bases.

This clonotype was found a few times. In DNA form, the CDR3 reads TGTGCCAGCAGCTTAGGGCCCGGACAGGGGCAAGAGACCCAGTACTTC. This sequence encodes CASSLGPGQGQETQYF. The chain links TRBV7-2 to TRBJ2-5, with 9 bases fitting TRBD1. Losses at the gene ends were 1 base for V and 2 bases for J; bases not matched to a gene: 5. Germline V gene data show CDR1 as SGHTA and CDR2 as FQGNSA. This CDR3 is built from 16 residues. Based on the CDR3 plus reference TRBV7-2 and TRBJ2-5, the full variable domain is GAGVSQSPSNKVTEKGKDVELRCDPISGHTALYWYRQSLGQGLEFLIYFQGNSAPDKSGLPSDRFSAERTGGSVSTLTIQRTQQEDSAVYLCASSLGPGQGQETQYFGPGTRLLVL.

This rearrangement joins TRBV5-5 to TRBJ2-5; the D is unclear. The CDR3 is 13 amino acids. The V gene lost 0 bases and the J gene lost 3 bases, with 6 bases spanning the gap. The V gene's germline CDR1 is SGHKS and CDR2 YYEKEE (reference sequence). CDR3: CASSLGTKETQYF. CDR3 sequence (DNA): TGTGCCAGCAGCTTGGGCACCAAAGAGACCCAGTACTTC.

The chain employs TRBV7-2 and TRBJ2-5; 8 positions agree with TRBD1. Germline V gene lookup returns CDR1 SGHTA and CDR2 FQGNSA. The CDR3 is made up of 15 amino acids. V lost 5 bases to trimming and J lost 4 bases; unmatched junction nucleotides: 9. The CDR3 loop reads CASSPGTGRVETQYF. DNA of the CDR3: TGTGCCAGCAGCCCGGGGACAGGCCGGGTAGAGACCCAGTACTTC.

V and J are TRBV12-3 or TRBV12-4 and TRBJ1-6, with D tentatively TRBD1 (5 bases). The CDR3 has 17 residues. Trimming stripped 5 bases from V and 4 bases from J, with 18 bases between. CDR3 sequence (DNA): TGTGCCAGCAGTCCGGGGAGAAGACAGACTTATAATTCACCCCTCCACTTT. Its translation is CASSPGRRQTYNSPLHF.